This T cell receptor (beta chain) was obtained from a study of regulatory T cells in long-lasting Graves disease. Study-level findings and limits: New patients shared fewer public clonotypes (about 1,000) than persistent patients did (about 2,700).

HTBI primers from iRepertoire and Arm-PCR of CDR3 regions yielded the TCR beta libraries. TCRdb re-called the multiplex PCR reads with MiXCR, one entry per CDR3 protein. The repertoire consists of 400,000 to 650,000 distinct CDR3 sequences, with around 15% occurring once and the leading ten covering approximately 25%. Comments on this clonotype: Its antigen is as yet unknown.

Specified time point: newly diagnosed GD, antithyroid drugs for less than 3 months. Making the TCR library involved RNA that had been extracted from PBMCs. V lost 3 bases and J lost 5, with 14 bases in between. The CDR3 has 14 amino acids. Germline V CDR1 and CDR2: SEHNR, FQNEAQ (reference sequence). These data were also filed under a second study, of T cells in Graves' hyperthyroidism and ophthalmopathy.

The receptor's source is a woman aged 35 to 59 with Graves disease. Sequences were derived from peripheral blood mononuclear cells (PBMCs), sampled at new diagnosis, from a patient treated with antithyroid drugs. The rearrangement links TRBV7-9 to TRBJ2-7, with D possibly TRBD2 on 6 matching bases. The CDR3 DNA is TGTGCCAGCAGCTTCGCGGGGATGCTGGACGAGCAGTACTTC. Protein product: CASSFAGMLDEQYF.